This TCR beta chain was recorded in a study of blood T cell repertoires in COVID-19 (dated by TCRdb to 2018 to 2021). About the full investigation: Collaborator samples came from the United States, Italy and Spain and covered acute and convalescent phases of COVID-19. Deeply sampled blood TCRbeta repertoires from subjects exposed to, actively infected with, or recovered from COVID-19 were included in the dataset. The material from the prospective study consisted of cDNA or gDNA derived from T cells, B-cell-depleted T cells, or PBMCs. The sample metadata nearly always contained a de-identified subject ID, COVID-19 status, age in years and sex. The samples were drawn from two sources: the first 160 participants of the ongoing ImmuneRACE study, and fewer than 1,500 subjects contributed by 6 global collaborators. Where available, HLA class I and class II types were obtained from metadata supplied by the sample provider rather than from assay-based typing. A freely available public database, intended as a resource for researchers studying the immune response to SARS-CoV-2, is where the repertoires were released. General conclusions and limits of the study: How much clinical and demographic metadata was included differed by source and by participant, and the metadata was provided uncurated.

This clone appeared once. Its antigen is unknown. Qualities for individual bases were not recorded, and no much larger clone is one base off. Whole blood was collected in K2EDTA tubes by collaborating institutions according to the institutions' own protocols. Collaborator samples were shipped for TCRbeta analysis as frozen whole blood, isolated PBMCs, or DNA extracted from either sample type. TCRbeta CDR3 regions were amplified from genomic DNA by means of the immunoSEQ Assay, a bias-controlled multiplex PCR. Concerning the study's data processing: Within the assay, amplification of reference gene primers was used to estimate how many nucleated cells each sample contained. Sequence reads were collapsed and filtered to measure the absolute abundance of every unique TCRbeta CDR3 rearrangement. Productive Simpson clonality was computed per sample as the square root of Simpson's diversity index over productive rearrangements. Sourced from immuneACCESS, this table was stored by TCRdb with only in-frame sequences that have V and J called. A share of the clones is absent; for the studies checked, an unresolved V gene accounts for under half, and the remainder has no known explanation. V and J calls and clone size come straight from that table; D and trimming were deduced from the DNA. The table for this sample lists 100,000 to 150,000 clones; approximately 88% of them were counted only once. The ten top clones hold 10% to 13% of the sample.

CDR1 is given as SEHNR and CDR2 as FQNEAQ, both from the germline V gene (reference sequence). A distance of 18 bases separates the germline ends of V and J, which lose 5 bases and 5 bases respectively. Reading from cysteine to phenylalanine, the CDR3 counts 15 amino acids. Only the CDR3 DNA stays, 45 bases, in frame from base 1. This clonotype was obtained from a man aged 50 to 59 with acute or convalescent COVID-19. The chain is encoded by TRBV7-9 joined to TRBJ2-5, with a tentative D gene TRBD2 over 6 matching bases. Sequenced material: peripheral blood. The DNA sequence is TGTGCCAGCAGCCTCTGGACTACCTCCGGCGAGACCCAGTACTTC. Its translation is CASSLWTTSGETQYF.